This T cell receptor beta chain originates from a study of identical twins. TCRdb re-called the 5' RACE reads through MiXCR, storing one row per CDR3 protein. The data show approximately 1.8 million distinct CDR3 sequences, less than 40% seen once. This CDR3 has 13 amino acids. CDR1 and CDR2 from the germline V gene are ENHRY and SYGVKD. V was clipped by 7 bases and J by 3 bases; unmatched bases: 2. In every case, the donor was a healthy Caucasian. The TCR comes from a newborn girl in good health. The sequencing sample was made of cord blood. This chain uses TRBV10-3 with TRBJ2-3; TRBD2 matches at 9 bases. The CDR3 region has the DNA TGTGCCATCAATCTAGCGGGGACAGATACGCAGTATTTT. Protein: CAINLAGTDTQYF.